These 21 T cell receptor beta chains originate from one sample sequenced in a study of blood T cell repertoires in COVID-19. This table comes from immunoSEQ multiplex PCR, and its TCRdb copy is limited to in-frame clones, with some not included. The sample lists 100,000 to 120,000 clones; 70% to 90% were seen once. The sequenced sample was peripheral blood. The receptors come from a woman in her 70s who had recovered from COVID-19.

The genes are TRBV5-1 and TRBJ1-1, with 10 bases fitting TRBD1. This CDR3 is built from 13 residues. Germline trimming cut 4 bases from V and 7 bases from J; bases unmatched to any gene: 4. Germline assignment: CDR1 SGHRS and CDR2 YFSETQ. As DNA, the CDR3 is TGCGCCAGCAGCCAGGGACAGGGGAGTGAAGCTTTCTTT. It yields the protein CASSQGQGSEAFF.

The chain has TRBV2 and TRBJ1-1, with D unresolved. This CDR3 comprises 13 residues. V lost 7 bases and J 11 bases, leaving 20 bases between the germline ends. Germline V lookup: CDR1 SNHLY, CDR2 FYNNEI. The CDR3 protein is CASIEVLGSKAFF. The CDR3 nucleotides read TGTGCCAGCATTGAGGTCCTCGGTTCTAAGGCTTTCTTT. The full variable domain, in which reference TRBV2 and TRBJ1-1 provide the parts outside the CDR3, is EPEVTQTPSHQVTQMGQEVILRCVPISNHLYFYWYRQILGQKVEFLVSFYNNEISEKSEIFDDQFSVERPDGSNFTLKIRSTKLEDSAMYFCASIEVLGSKAFFGQGTRLTVV.

This clone was counted only a few times. The chain carries TRBV28 and TRBJ2-7; 9 bases align to TRBD2. With V trimmed by 10 bases and J by 6 bases, 10 bases remained unmatched. Germline V CDR1 and CDR2: MDHEN, SYDVKM. The CDR3 has 13 residues. The CDR3 reads CATVLAGGREQYF. CDR3 sequence (DNA): TGTGCCACCGTACTGGCGGGAGGGCGCGAGCAGTACTTC.

This clone was detected once. The J gene is TRBJ2-6, the V gene TRBV15, with D tentatively TRBD2 (8 bases). CDR1 LNHNV and CDR2 YYDKDF come from the germline V gene (reference sequence). Trimming left V 4 bases short and J 11 bases short, with 18 bases between. The CDR3 length is 15 residues. CDR3 in DNA: TGTGCCACCAGCATTCGAGCGGGGGACAGAGACGTCCTGACTTTC. Amino acids: CATSIRAGDRDVLTF.

This chain links TRBV11-2 with TRBJ1-1; D is unresolved. CDR3 size: 14 residues. V shed 5 bases and J shed 1 base, with 11 bases lying between them. Looked up from germline, CDR1 is SGHAT and CDR2 is FQNNGV. CDR3 residues: CASSLHVGNTEAFF. Written as DNA, the CDR3 is TGTGCCAGCAGCCTCCATGTCGGGAACACTGAAGCTTTCTTT.

This chain uses TRBV7-9 with TRBJ1-2; 7 nucleotides match TRBD1. Per the germline V gene, CDR1 is SEHNR and CDR2 is FQNEAQ (reference sequence). The V and J ends lost 6 bases and 4 bases, in that order; junction bases with no gene match: 11. This CDR3 is 15 amino acids long. CDR3 region: CASRSSGTDTYGYTF. The DNA for the CDR3 is TGTGCCAGCAGGTCCTCCGGGACAGATACCTATGGCTACACCTTC.

This rearrangement joins TRBV24-1 to TRBJ2-5; the D gene is possibly TRBD2 (5 bases). CDR3 length equals 15 residues. The germline V gene has CDR1 KGHDR and CDR2 SFDVKD. With 5 bases removed from V and 0 bases from J, the gap between germline ends came to 12 bases. The CDR3 DNA is TGTGCCACCAGTGCGAACGGGATGTACCAAGAGACCCAGTACTTC. Its protein product is CATSANGMYQETQYF.

The chain uses TRBV14 and TRBJ2-7; weak D call: TRBD1 (5 bases). The CDR3 totals 16 residues. V was clipped by 1 base and J by 0 bases, with 13 bases between them. Germline CDR1 reads SGHDN; CDR2 reads FVKESK. This CDR3 reads CASSQVLGRGSYEQYF. In nucleotides, the CDR3 is TGTGCCAGCAGCCAAGTCCTGGGAAGGGGCTCCTACGAGCAGTACTTC. The full variable domain, with the rest looked up from reference TRBV14 and TRBJ2-7, is EAGVTQFPSHSVIEKGQTVTLRCDPISGHDNLYWYRRVMGKEIKFLLHFVKESKQDESGMPNNRFLAERTGGTYSTLKVQPAELEDSGVYFCASSQVLGRGSYEQYFGPGTRLTVT.

CDR3 coding DNA: TGTGCCAGCTCACCATTGAGTGTCGCAGATACGCAGTATTTT. Translating gives CASSPLSVADTQYF. The rearrangement uses TRBV18 and TRBJ2-3; D gene ambiguous. V shed 2 bases and J shed 4 bases, with 10 bases lying between them. The CDR3 loop spans 14 amino acids. CDR1 KGHSH and CDR2 LQKENI come from the germline V gene.

This chain uses TRBV9 with TRBJ2-5; 8 bases agree with TRBD2. The CDR3 totals 15 residues. V shed 0 bases, J shed 1 base, and the junction held 2 bases outside the gene matches. Germline CDR1 reads SGDLS; CDR2 reads YYNGEE. CDR3 sequence: CASSVGGRPQETQYF. Written as DNA, the CDR3 is TGTGCCAGCAGCGTAGGCGGGAGGCCCCAAGAGACCCAGTACTTC.

The chain joins TRBV3-1 (or the pseudogene TRBV3-2) to TRBJ1-1; possible D gene TRBD1, 6 bases. Germline V gives CDR1 LGHDT, CDR2 YNNKEL (reference sequence). The CDR3 has 15 amino acids. Trimming removed 0 bases at V and 5 bases at J, with 13 bases between. The CDR3 spells CASSQDRGGPTEAFF. CDR3 DNA: TGTGCCAGCAGCCAAGACAGGGGCGGGCCGACTGAAGCTTTCTTT.

This rearrangement joins TRBV19 to TRBJ1-1; D remains unclear. Deletions cut 4 bases from V and 2 bases from J, with 8 bases between. CDR1 is LNHDA, CDR2 SQIVND, per germline (reference sequence). The CDR3 spans 13 residues. The CDR3 sequence: CASSNSFNTEAFF. The CDR3 DNA follows: TGTGCCAGTAGTAATAGTTTCAACACTGAAGCTTTCTTT.

The chain carries TRBV15 and TRBJ2-7, with 8 bases lining up with TRBD1. Germline CDR1 is LNHNV and CDR2 is YYDKDF (reference sequence). The V segment lost 3 bases and the J segment 2 bases; nucleotides outside the gene matches: 6. The CDR3 loop spans 15 amino acids. CDR3 DNA sequence: TGTGCCACCAGCAGTTTGCCGGGACAGGCCTACGAGCAGTACTTC. It encodes CATSSLPGQAYEQYF. The full variable domain, rest sourced from reference TRBV15 and TRBJ2-7, is DAMVIQNPRYQVTQFGKPVTLSCSQTLNHNVMYWYQQKSSQAPKLLFHYYDKDFNNEADTPDNFQSRRPNTSFCFLDIRSPGLGDTAMYLCATSSLPGQAYEQYFGPGTRLTVT.

The rearrangement joins TRBV7-3 to TRBJ2-7, with 9 bases matching TRBD1. Germline loops: CDR1 SGHTA, CDR2 FQGTGA. V shed 1 base, J shed 11 bases, and the junction held 6 bases outside the gene matches. The CDR3 contains 13 residues. CDR3 in amino acids: CASSLIMGTGKYF. CDR3 bases: TGTGCCAGCAGCTTAATAATGGGGACAGGGAAGTACTTC.

Remarks on this clone: At one end the junction does not follow the germline gene, possibly because of a read error. The chain carries TRBV19 and TRBJ2-5, with no clear D. Per the germline V gene, CDR1 is LNHDA and CDR2 is SQIVND (reference sequence). This CDR3 has 15 amino acids. In DNA, the CDR3 is TGTGCCAGTAGTATAGGAGACTCTATCCAAGAAACCCAGTACTTC. It is translated as CASSIGDSIQETQYF.

This clone was seen only once. This chain connects TRBV10-3 to TRBJ1-5; 9 bases are shared with TRBD1. The CDR3 consists of 12 residues. With 10 bases clipped from V and 7 bases from J, the junction kept 5 bases outside the gene matches. Germline V gene sequence: CDR1 ENHRY, CDR2 SYGVKD. DNA of the CDR3: TGTGCCAGCGGACAGGGGAGACAGCCCCAGCATTTT. The encoded protein is CASGQGRQPQHF.

This chain uses TRBV7-8 with TRBJ1-3, with D unresolved. Germline CDR1 SGHVS, CDR2 FQNEAQ. The CDR3 runs 17 residues. Trimming took off 1 base at V and 4 bases at J, with 17 bases between the two ends. The CDR3 sequence: CASSLVYGGRMGNTIYF. DNA for the CDR3: TGTGCCAGCAGCTTAGTTTACGGAGGCCGAATGGGAAACACCATATATTTT.

This chain joins TRBV30 and TRBJ2-3, with 9 bases aligning to TRBD1. Germline-derived CDR1 and CDR2 are GTSNPN and SVGIG (reference sequence). With V trimmed by 2 bases and J by 4 bases, 7 bases remained unmatched. This CDR3 has 15 residues. The CDR3 DNA reads as TGTGCCTGGAGTAACACAGGGGGCGACGCAGATACGCAGTATTTT. Translating gives CAWSNTGGDADTQYF.

V usage is TRBV2 and J usage is TRBJ1-6; D might be TRBD1 (5 bases). Deletions cut 3 bases from V and 10 bases from J, with 10 bases between. Germline assignment: CDR1 SNHLY and CDR2 FYNNEI. The CDR3 contains 13 residues. The CDR3 spells CASSDRVRSPLHF. The CDR3 DNA is TGTGCCAGCAGTGACAGGGTGAGATCACCCCTCCACTTT.

The J gene is TRBJ2-1, the V gene TRBV30, with 13 nucleotides matching TRBD2. Per the germline V gene, CDR1 is GTSNPN and CDR2 is SVGIG (reference sequence). This CDR3 is 15 amino acids long. V was pared by 4 bases and J by 5 bases, with 5 bases of the junction left unmatched. The CDR3 loop reads CAWTPGTSGDNEQFF. The CDR3 nucleotides read TGTGCCTGGACCCCCGGGACTAGCGGGGACAATGAGCAGTTCTTC.

The CDR3 loop reads CASSQTSGRANTQYF. CDR3 DNA: TGTGCCAGCAGTCAGACTAGCGGGAGGGCCAATACGCAGTATTTT. V gene TRBV6-5 combines with J gene TRBJ2-3, with TRBD2 matching over 14 bases. The CDR3 contains 15 residues. The V and J ends lost 5 bases and 7 bases, in that order; junction bases with no gene match: 5. Germline V gene lookup returns CDR1 MNHEY and CDR2 SVGAGI.